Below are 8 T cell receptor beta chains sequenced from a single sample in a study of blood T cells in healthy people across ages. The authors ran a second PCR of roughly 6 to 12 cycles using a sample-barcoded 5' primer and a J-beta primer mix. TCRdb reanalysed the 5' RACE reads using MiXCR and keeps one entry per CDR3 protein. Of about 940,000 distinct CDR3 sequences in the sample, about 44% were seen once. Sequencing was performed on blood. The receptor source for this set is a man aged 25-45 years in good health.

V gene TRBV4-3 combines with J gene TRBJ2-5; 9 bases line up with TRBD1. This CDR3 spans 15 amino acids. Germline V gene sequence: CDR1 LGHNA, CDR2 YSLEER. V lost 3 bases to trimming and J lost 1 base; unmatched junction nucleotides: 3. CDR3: CASSQHRGLQETQYF. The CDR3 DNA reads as TGCGCCAGCAGCCAGCACAGGGGGCTCCAAGAGACCCAGTACTTC.

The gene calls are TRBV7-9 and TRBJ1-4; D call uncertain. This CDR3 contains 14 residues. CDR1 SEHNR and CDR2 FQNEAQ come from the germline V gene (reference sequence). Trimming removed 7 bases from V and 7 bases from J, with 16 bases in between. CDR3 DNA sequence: TGTGCCAGCACACCGGACGCGGTTAGTGAAAAACTGTTTTTT. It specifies CASTPDAVSEKLFF.

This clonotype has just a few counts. CDR3 amino acids: CAISNRDPNTQYF. In DNA, the CDR3 is TGTGCCATCAGTAACAGGGATCCAAATACGCAGTATTTT. The rearrangement joins TRBV10-3 to TRBJ2-3; D might be TRBD1 (6 bases). This CDR3 is 13 amino acids long. CDR1 and CDR2 (germline): ENHRY, SYGVKD. Trimming removed 5 bases at V and 7 bases at J, with 13 bases between.

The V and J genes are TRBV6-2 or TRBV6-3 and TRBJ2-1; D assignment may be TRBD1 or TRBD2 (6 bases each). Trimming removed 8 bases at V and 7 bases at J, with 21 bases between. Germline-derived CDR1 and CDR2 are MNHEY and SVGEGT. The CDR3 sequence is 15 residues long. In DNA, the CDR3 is TGTGCCAGCGGGATCTCGAGGGGGGATTTGAATGAGCAGTTCTTC. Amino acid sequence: CASGISRGDLNEQFF.

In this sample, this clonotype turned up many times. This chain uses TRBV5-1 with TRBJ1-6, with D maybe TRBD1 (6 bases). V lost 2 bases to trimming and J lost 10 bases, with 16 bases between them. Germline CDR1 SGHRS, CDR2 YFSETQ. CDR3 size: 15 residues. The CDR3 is CASSFLGPGESPLHF. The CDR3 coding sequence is TGCGCCAGCAGCTTTCTGGGACCAGGGGAATCACCCCTCCACTTT.

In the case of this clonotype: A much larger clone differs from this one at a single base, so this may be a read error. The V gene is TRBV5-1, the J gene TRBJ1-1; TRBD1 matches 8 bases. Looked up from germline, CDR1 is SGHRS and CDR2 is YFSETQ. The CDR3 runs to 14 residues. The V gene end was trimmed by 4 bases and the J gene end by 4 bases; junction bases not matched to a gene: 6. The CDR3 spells CASSVLTGGTEAFF. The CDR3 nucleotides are TGCGCCAGCAGCGTTTTAACAGGGGGCACTGAAGCTTTCTTT.

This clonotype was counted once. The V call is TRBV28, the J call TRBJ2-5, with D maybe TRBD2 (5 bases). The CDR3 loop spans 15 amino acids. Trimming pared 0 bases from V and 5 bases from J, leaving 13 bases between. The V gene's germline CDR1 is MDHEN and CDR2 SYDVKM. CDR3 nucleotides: TGTGCCAGCAGTTTATGGGCGGCTAGCAGGGAGACCCAGTACTTC. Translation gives CASSLWAASRETQYF.

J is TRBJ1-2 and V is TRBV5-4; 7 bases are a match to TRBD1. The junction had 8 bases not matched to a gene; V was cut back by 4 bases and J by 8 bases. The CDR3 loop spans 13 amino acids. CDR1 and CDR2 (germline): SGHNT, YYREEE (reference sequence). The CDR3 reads CASSTTGLVGYTF. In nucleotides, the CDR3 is TGTGCCAGCAGCACGACAGGGTTGGTGGGCTACACCTTC.